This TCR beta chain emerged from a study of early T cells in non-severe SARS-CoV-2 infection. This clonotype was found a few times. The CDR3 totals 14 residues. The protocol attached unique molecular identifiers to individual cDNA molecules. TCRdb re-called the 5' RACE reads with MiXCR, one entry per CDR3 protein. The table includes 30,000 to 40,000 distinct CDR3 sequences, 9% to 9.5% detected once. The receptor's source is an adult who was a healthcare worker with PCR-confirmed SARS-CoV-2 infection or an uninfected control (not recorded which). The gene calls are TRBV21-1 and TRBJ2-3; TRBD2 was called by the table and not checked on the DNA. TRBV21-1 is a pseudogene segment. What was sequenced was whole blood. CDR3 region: CASGRLARAYTQYF. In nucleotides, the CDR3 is TGTGCCAGCGGTCGACTAGCCCGCGCATATACGCAGTATTTT.